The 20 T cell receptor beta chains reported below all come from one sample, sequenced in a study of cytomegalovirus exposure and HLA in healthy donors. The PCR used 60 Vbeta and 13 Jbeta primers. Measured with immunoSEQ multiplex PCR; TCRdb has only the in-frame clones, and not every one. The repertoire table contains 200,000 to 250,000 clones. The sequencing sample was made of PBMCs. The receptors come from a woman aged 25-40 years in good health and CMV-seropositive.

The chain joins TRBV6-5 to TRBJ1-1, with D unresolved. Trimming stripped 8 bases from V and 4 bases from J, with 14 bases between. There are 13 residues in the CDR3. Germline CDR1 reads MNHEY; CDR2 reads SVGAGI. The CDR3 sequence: CASSRSLLTEAFF. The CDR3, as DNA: TGTGCCAGCTCTAGAAGCCTCCTCACTGAAGCTTTCTTT.

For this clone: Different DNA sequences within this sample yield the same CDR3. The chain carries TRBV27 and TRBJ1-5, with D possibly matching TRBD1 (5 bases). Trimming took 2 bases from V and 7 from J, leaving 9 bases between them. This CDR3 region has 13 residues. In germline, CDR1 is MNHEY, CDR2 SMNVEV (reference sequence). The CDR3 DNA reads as TGTGCCAGCAGTTTAGGGGGAGGACAGCCCCAGCATTTT. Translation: CASSLGGGQPQHF.

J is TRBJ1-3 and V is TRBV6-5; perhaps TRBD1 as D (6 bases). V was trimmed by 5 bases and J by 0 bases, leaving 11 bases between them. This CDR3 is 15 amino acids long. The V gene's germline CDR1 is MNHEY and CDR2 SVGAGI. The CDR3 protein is CASSRDISSGNTIYF. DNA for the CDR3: TGTGCCAGCAGTAGGGACATCTCCTCTGGAAACACCATATATTTT.

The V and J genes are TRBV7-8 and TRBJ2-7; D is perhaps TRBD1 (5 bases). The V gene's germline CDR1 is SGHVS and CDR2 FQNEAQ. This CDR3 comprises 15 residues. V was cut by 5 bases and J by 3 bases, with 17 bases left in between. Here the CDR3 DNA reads TGTGCCAGCAGCCCCTCGGTTGGGGCCGTCTACGAGCAGTACTTC. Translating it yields CASSPSVGAVYEQYF. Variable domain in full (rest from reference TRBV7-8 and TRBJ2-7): GAGVSQSPRYKVAKRGQDVALRCDPISGHVSLFWYQQALGQGPEFLTYFQNEAQLDKSGLPSDRFFAERPEGSVSTLKIQRTQQEDSAVYLCASSPSVGAVYEQYFGPGTRLTVT.

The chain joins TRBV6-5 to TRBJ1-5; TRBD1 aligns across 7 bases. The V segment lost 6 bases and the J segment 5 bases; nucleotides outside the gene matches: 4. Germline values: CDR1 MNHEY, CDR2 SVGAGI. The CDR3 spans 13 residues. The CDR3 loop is CASRETGYQPQHF. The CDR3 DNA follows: TGTGCCAGCAGGGAGACAGGGTATCAGCCCCAGCATTTT.

In DNA, the CDR3 is TGTGCCAGCAGTTTGTCTCTCGGGTACGAAAAACTGTTTTTT. This translates into CASSLSLGYEKLFF. The V call is TRBV27, the J call TRBJ1-4, with no clear D. Germline CDR1 is MNHEY and CDR2 is SMNVEV (reference sequence). The V and J ends lost 3 bases and 8 bases respectively, with 13 bases between them. This CDR3 is built from 14 residues.

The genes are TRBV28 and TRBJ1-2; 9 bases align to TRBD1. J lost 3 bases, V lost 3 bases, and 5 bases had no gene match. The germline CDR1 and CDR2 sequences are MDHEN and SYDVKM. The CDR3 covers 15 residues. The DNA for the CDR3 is TGTGCCAGCAGTTTCCGGGACAGGGCAGACTATGGCTACACCTTC. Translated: CASSFRDRADYGYTF.

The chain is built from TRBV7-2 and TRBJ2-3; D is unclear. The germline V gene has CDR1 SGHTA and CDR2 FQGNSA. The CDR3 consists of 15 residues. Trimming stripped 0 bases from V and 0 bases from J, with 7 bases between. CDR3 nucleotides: TGTGCCAGCAGCTTAGCTCCAGTAAGCACAGATACGCAGTATTTT. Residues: CASSLAPVSTDTQYF.

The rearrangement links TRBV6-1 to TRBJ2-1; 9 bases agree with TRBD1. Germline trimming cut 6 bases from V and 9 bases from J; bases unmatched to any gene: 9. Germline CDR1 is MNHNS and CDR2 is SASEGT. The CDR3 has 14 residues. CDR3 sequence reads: CASRLRDRVGEQFF. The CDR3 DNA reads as TGTGCCAGCAGGCTCCGGGACAGGGTGGGTGAGCAGTTCTTC.

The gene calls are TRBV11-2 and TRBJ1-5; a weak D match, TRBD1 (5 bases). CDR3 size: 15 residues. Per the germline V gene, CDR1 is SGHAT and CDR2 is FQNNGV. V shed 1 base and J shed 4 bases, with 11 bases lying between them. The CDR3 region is CASSLGAGWNQPQHF. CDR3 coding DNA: TGTGCCAGCAGCTTAGGCGCAGGGTGGAATCAGCCCCAGCATTTT.

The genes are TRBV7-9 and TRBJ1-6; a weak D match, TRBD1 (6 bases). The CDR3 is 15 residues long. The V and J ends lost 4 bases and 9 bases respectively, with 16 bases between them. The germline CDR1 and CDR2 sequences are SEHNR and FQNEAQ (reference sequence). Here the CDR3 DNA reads TGTGCCAGCAGCTCGCCAGGACAGATTGGTTCACCCCTCCACTTT. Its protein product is CASSSPGQIGSPLHF.

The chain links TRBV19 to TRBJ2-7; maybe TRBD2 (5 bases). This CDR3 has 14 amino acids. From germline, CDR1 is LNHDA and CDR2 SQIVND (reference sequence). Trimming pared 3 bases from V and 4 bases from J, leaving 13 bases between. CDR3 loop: CASSMKWEPYEQYF. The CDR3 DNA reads TGTGCCAGTAGTATGAAGTGGGAGCCATACGAGCAGTACTTC.

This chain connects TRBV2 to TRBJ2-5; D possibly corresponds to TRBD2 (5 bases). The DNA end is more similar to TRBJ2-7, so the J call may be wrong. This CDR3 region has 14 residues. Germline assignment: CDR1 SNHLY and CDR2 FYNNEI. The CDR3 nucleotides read TGTGCCAGCAGTGAAGATACGGGAAGAGCCGAGCAGTACTTC. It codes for CASSEDTGRAEQYF.

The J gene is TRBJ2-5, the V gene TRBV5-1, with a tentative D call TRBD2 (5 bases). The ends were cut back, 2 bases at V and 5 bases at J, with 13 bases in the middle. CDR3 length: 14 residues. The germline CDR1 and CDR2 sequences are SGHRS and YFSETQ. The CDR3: CASSFVGDGETQYF. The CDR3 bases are TGCGCCAGCAGCTTCGTGGGAGACGGCGAGACCCAGTACTTC.

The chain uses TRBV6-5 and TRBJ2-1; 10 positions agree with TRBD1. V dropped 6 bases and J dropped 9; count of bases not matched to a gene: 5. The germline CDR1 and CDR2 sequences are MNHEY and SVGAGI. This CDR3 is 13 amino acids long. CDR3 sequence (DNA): TGTGCCAGCAGGCGACAGGGGGCAGGTGAGCAGTTCTTC. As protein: CASRRQGAGEQFF.

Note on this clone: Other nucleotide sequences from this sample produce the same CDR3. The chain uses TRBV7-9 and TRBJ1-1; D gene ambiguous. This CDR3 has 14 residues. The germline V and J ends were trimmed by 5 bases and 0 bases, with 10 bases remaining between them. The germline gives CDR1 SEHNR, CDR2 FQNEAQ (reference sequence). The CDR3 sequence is CASSPDSMNTEAFF. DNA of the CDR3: TGTGCCAGCAGCCCCGATTCTATGAACACTGAAGCTTTCTTT.

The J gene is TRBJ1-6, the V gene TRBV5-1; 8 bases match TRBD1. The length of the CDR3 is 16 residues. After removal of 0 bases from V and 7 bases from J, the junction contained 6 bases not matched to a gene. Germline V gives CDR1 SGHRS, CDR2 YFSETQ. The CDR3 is CASSLDYRQGNSPLHF. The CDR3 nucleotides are TGCGCCAGCAGCTTGGATTACCGACAGGGGAATTCACCCCTCCACTTT.

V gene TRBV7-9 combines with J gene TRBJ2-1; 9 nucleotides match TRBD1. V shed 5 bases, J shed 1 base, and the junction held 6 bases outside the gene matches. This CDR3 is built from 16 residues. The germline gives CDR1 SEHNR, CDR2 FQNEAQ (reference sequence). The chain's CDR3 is CASSLRTGASYNEQFF. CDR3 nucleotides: TGTGCCAGCAGCCTAAGGACAGGGGCGTCCTACAATGAGCAGTTCTTC. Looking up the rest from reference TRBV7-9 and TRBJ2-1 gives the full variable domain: DTGVSQNPRHKITKRGQNVTFRCDPISEHNRLYWYRQTLGQGPEFLTYFQNEAQLEKSRLLSDRFSAERPKGSFSTLEIQRTEQGDSAMYLCASSLRTGASYNEQFFGPGTRLTVL.

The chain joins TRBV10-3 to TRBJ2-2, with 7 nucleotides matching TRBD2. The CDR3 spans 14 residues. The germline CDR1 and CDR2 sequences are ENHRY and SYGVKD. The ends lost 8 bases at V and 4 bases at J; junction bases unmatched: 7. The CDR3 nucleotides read TGTGCCATCGGGGGGGACGTCGGCACCGGGGAGCTGTTTTTT. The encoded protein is CAIGGDVGTGELFF.

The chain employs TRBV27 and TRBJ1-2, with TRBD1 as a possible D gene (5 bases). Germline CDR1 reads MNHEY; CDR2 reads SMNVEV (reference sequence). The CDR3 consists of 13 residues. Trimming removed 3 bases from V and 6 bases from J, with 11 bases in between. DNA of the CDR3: TGTGCCAGCAGTTTGGGGGGGGGAGATGGCTACACCTTC. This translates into CASSLGGGDGYTF.